The 27 T cell receptor beta chains presented below share a single source sample, sequenced in a study of T cells in localized non-small cell lung cancer. Sequencing used immunoSEQ multiplex PCR; TCRdb keeps in-frame clones, though not all of them. The data hold roughly 76,000 clones, with over 70% observed a single time. Specimen: PBMCs, collected before any cancer treatment. Receptors were obtained from a man aged 40 to 70 with stage II squamous cell lung carcinoma.

The gene calls are TRBV6-5 and TRBJ1-1, with a tentative D call TRBD1 (6 bases). Germline-derived CDR1 and CDR2 are MNHEY and SVGAGI. The CDR3 has 13 residues. V lost 1 base and J lost 6, with 9 bases in between. The CDR3 here is CASSYWQGSEAFF. The DNA for the CDR3 is TGTGCCAGCAGTTACTGGCAGGGGTCTGAAGCTTTCTTT.

V and J are TRBV28 and TRBJ1-5; maybe TRBD1 (6 bases). The CDR3 is made up of 15 amino acids. V lost 2 bases and J lost 6, with 14 bases in between. Germline CDR1 and CDR2: MDHEN and SYDVKM. CDR3 bases: TGTGCCAGCAGTTTAGTTGGGCAGGGGACTCAGCCCCAGCATTTT. It specifies CASSLVGQGTQPQHF.

As concerns this clone: An end of the junction does not agree with germline; a read error may underlie this. The chain employs TRBV7-7 and TRBJ2-5, with 9 bases lining up with TRBD1. This CDR3 spans 13 amino acids. Germline CDR1 and CDR2: SSHAT and FNYEAQ (reference sequence). The CDR3 nucleotides are TGTGCTAGCAGCTTCGGGACAGGGGAGACCCAGTACTTC. Translation: CASSFGTGETQYF.

V gene TRBV2 combines with J gene TRBJ2-1; the D gene is possibly TRBD2 (6 bases). The CDR3 is made up of 13 amino acids. Germline lookup yields CDR1 SNHLY and CDR2 FYNNEI. V was cut by 7 bases and J by 9 bases, with 16 bases left in between. The CDR3 coding sequence is TGTGCCAGCATGAAAGCCCAGGGAGGTGAGCAGTTCTTC. Its translation: CASMKAQGGEQFF.

V usage is TRBV6-5 and J usage is TRBJ2-1, with D tentatively TRBD2 (5 bases). Germline assignment: CDR1 MNHEY and CDR2 SVGAGI. This CDR3 is 15 amino acids long. Between the trimmed V and J ends, which lost 2 bases and 8 bases, there was a span of 16 bases. The CDR3 DNA reads TGTGCCAGCAGTTACAGGCGGGTTGGTGGGGATGAGCAGTTCTTC. Protein product: CASSYRRVGGDEQFF.

This clone has a handful of counts. The rearrangement uses TRBV2 and TRBJ2-3, with D tentatively TRBD1 or TRBD2 (5 bases each). Trimming stripped 9 bases from V and 3 bases from J, with 19 bases between. The CDR3 has 15 amino acids. Per germline, CDR1 SNHLY and CDR2 FYNNEI. CDR3 region: CARGPGLRGTDTQYF. Here the CDR3 DNA reads TGTGCCAGGGGGCCCGGCCTGCGAGGGACAGATACGCAGTATTTT.

This chain links TRBV19 with TRBJ1-1, with D uncertain. Germline CDR1 and CDR2: LNHDA and SQIVND (reference sequence). The CDR3 spans 14 residues. The V and J ends lost 5 bases and 1 base respectively, with 11 bases between them. CDR3 DNA: TGTGCCAGTAGTTTGGGGTTCCCGAACACTGAAGCTTTCTTT. Residues: CASSLGFPNTEAFF.

The J gene is TRBJ2-3, the V gene TRBV20-1; TRBD2 is a possible D gene (6 bases). Germline V CDR1 and CDR2: DFQATT, SNEGSKA (reference sequence). The CDR3 is 11 residues long. The V end lost 0 bases, the J end lost 14 bases, and 12 bases lay between the germline ends. Here the CDR3 DNA reads TGCAGTGCTAGAGATCAGGGACTTCTGTATTTT. Its protein is CSARDQGLLYF.

The CDR3 spells CASSLKTAGELFF. The DNA of the CDR3 is TGTGCCAGCAGCTTAAAGACCGCCGGGGAGCTGTTTTTT. This chain joins TRBV7-8 and TRBJ2-2; the D is unclear. V lost 2 bases to trimming and J lost 6 bases, with 7 bases between them. CDR1 SGHVS and CDR2 FQNEAQ come from the germline V gene. The CDR3 runs to 13 residues.

V and J are TRBV27 and TRBJ2-1; 7 positions agree with TRBD2. V trimming: 4 bases; J trimming: 0 bases; junction bases outside the gene matches: 6. The CDR3 is 16 amino acids. CDR1 is MNHEY, CDR2 SMNVEV, per germline (reference sequence). CDR3 sequence reads: CASSWASGSSYNEQFF. DNA of the CDR3: TGTGCCAGCAGTTGGGCTAGCGGAAGCTCCTACAATGAGCAGTTCTTC.

This chain joins TRBV7-9 and TRBJ2-3; either TRBD1 or TRBD2 may fit D (6 bases each). Germline CDR1 SEHNR, CDR2 FQNEAQ (reference sequence). V lost 5 bases and J 2 bases, leaving 17 bases between the germline ends. This CDR3 has 16 amino acids. The CDR3 region has the DNA TGTGCCAGCAGCCTACTGGAGGGGGTATTCACAGATACGCAGTATTTT. Its translation: CASSLLEGVFTDTQYF. The full variable domain, completed using reference TRBV7-9 and TRBJ2-3, is DTGVSQNPRHKITKRGQNVTFRCDPISEHNRLYWYRQTLGQGPEFLTYFQNEAQLEKSRLLSDRFSAERPKGSFSTLEIQRTEQGDSAMYLCASSLLEGVFTDTQYFGPGTRLTVL.

The chain couples TRBV7-6 to TRBJ2-4; 11 bases align to TRBD1. Trimming cost V 5 bases and J 8 bases; bases outside gene matches: 5. Germline V gene data show CDR1 as SGHVS and CDR2 as FNYEAQ. The CDR3 covers 14 residues. CDR3 nucleotides: TGTGCCAGCAGCCCCGGACAGGGGGCAGACATTCAGTACTTC. Translating it yields CASSPGQGADIQYF.

The V and J genes are TRBV29-1 and TRBJ2-1; 9 bases match TRBD2. The germline V gene encodes CDR1 SQVTM and CDR2 ANQGSEA. This CDR3 region has 14 residues. V trimming: 4 bases; J trimming: 1 base; junction bases outside the gene matches: 2. CDR3 protein: CSVVLAGSYNEQFF. Written as DNA, the CDR3 is TGCAGCGTTGTGCTAGCGGGATCCTACAATGAGCAGTTCTTC.

The chain couples TRBV7-6 to TRBJ2-5; 15 bases line up with TRBD2. From germline, CDR1 is SGHVS and CDR2 FNYEAQ. The ends lost 4 bases at V and 4 bases at J; junction bases unmatched: 4. CDR3 length: 16 residues. The CDR3 DNA sequence: TGTGCCAGCAGCTCGGGACTAGCGGGAGGAGGAGAGACCCAGTACTTC. Protein sequence: CASSSGLAGGGETQYF.

The V call is TRBV6-5, the J call TRBJ2-2, with D uncertain. V was cut by 6 bases and J by 6 bases, with 8 bases left in between. The CDR3 extends over 12 amino acids. Germline V gene data show CDR1 as MNHEY and CDR2 as SVGAGI. CDR3 in amino acids: CASSLSPGELFF. The CDR3 nucleotides read TGTGCCAGCAGCTTGAGCCCCGGGGAGCTGTTTTTT.

The chain has TRBV5-1 and TRBJ1-2; D ambiguous. V was clipped by 0 bases and J by 6 bases, with 9 bases between them. In germline, CDR1 is SGHRS, CDR2 YFSETQ. The length of the CDR3 is 13 residues. In DNA, the CDR3 is TGCGCCAGCAGCTTGGAGGAGAGACATGGCTACACCTTC. Translated: CASSLEERHGYTF.

The gene calls are TRBV5-1 and TRBJ2-7; a possible D gene is TRBD2 (7 bases). V was clipped by 0 bases and J by 7 bases, with 14 bases between them. Germline V lookup: CDR1 SGHRS, CDR2 YFSETQ. The CDR3 is 14 amino acids. CDR3 in DNA: TGCGCCAGCAGCTTGGCCCGGGGGGCGGGTGAGCAGTACTTC. Protein product: CASSLARGAGEQYF.

The V gene is TRBV15, the J gene TRBJ1-4; maybe TRBD1 (6 bases). Germline V CDR1 and CDR2: LNHNV, YYDKDF (reference sequence). The CDR3 runs 16 residues. Trimming took 4 bases from V and 8 from J, leaving 20 bases between them. DNA of the CDR3: TGTGCCACCAGCACAGGGGTGGGGAGCGGTGGGGAAAAACTGTTTTTT. Translation gives CATSTGVGSGGEKLFF.

The chain joins TRBV4-1 to TRBJ2-5, with TRBD1 identical over 8 bases. J was trimmed by 4 bases and V by 4 bases; bases with no gene match: 5. The CDR3 extends over 14 amino acids. Germline assignment: CDR1 MGHRA and CDR2 YSYEKL. CDR3 sequence reads: CASSRQGSSETQYF. CDR3 DNA sequence: TGCGCCAGCAGCCGACAGGGGAGTTCAGAGACCCAGTACTTC.

The chain recombines TRBV4-2 with TRBJ1-1; D is ambiguous. The CDR3 extends over 16 amino acids. Germline CDR1 LGHNA, CDR2 YNFKEQ. Trimming pared 0 bases from V and 5 bases from J, leaving 16 bases between. CDR3 in DNA: TGTGCCAGCAGCCAAGAAAGGATAGGCGTCGAAACTGAAGCTTTCTTT. Translation gives CASSQERIGVETEAFF.

The chain combines TRBV19 with TRBJ1-6; D is unclear. Germline V gene sequence: CDR1 LNHDA, CDR2 SQIVND (reference sequence). This CDR3 has 13 residues. The V and J ends lost 6 bases and 10 bases respectively, with 13 bases between them. The CDR3 spells CASREGVGSPLHF. For the CDR3, the DNA is TGTGCCAGTAGAGAGGGAGTAGGGTCACCCCTCCACTTT.

The chain couples TRBV5-1 to TRBJ2-4; D is ambiguous. The CDR3 runs to 14 residues. Germline CDR1 reads SGHRS; CDR2 reads YFSETQ. The germline V and J ends were trimmed by 0 bases and 5 bases, with 9 bases remaining between them. In nucleotides, the CDR3 is TGCGCCAGCAGCTTGGTTACGGGTCAAAACATTCAGTACTTC. This encodes CASSLVTGQNIQYF.

The J gene is TRBJ2-5, the V gene TRBV6-5; D might be TRBD1 (5 bases). The CDR3 spans 12 residues. Germline V gives CDR1 MNHEY, CDR2 SVGAGI. V was cut by 7 bases and J by 5 bases, with 11 bases left in between. The CDR3 loop reads CASKSGLETQYF. CDR3 DNA: TGTGCCAGCAAGTCAGGGTTGGAGACCCAGTACTTC.

The gene calls are TRBV7-9 and TRBJ2-6; D remains ambiguous. Trimming cost V 2 bases and J 0 bases, with 5 bases left between them. The germline CDR1 and CDR2 sequences are SEHNR and FQNEAQ (reference sequence). CDR3 size: 15 residues. The CDR3 protein is CASSLTRSGANVLTF. Here the CDR3 DNA reads TGTGCCAGCAGCTTAACCCGCTCTGGGGCCAACGTCCTGACTTTC.

This clone was recorded only once. The chain uses TRBV4-1 and TRBJ2-3; no clear D gene. The CDR3 loop spans 16 amino acids. CDR1 MGHRA and CDR2 YSYEKL come from the germline V gene. V was clipped by 1 base and J by 1 base, with 12 bases between them. DNA for the CDR3: TGCGCCAGCAGCCAAGTGGGGTCCGAGGGCACAGATACGCAGTATTTT. Residues: CASSQVGSEGTDTQYF.

V usage is TRBV27 and J usage is TRBJ2-3, with D perhaps matching TRBD2 (5 bases). The CDR3 loop spans 15 amino acids. V was pared by 5 bases and J by 5 bases, with 17 bases between. Per germline, CDR1 MNHEY and CDR2 SMNVEV (reference sequence). CDR3 in amino acids: CASSPWLGSGDTQYF. CDR3 DNA sequence: TGTGCCAGCAGTCCCTGGCTAGGGAGTGGAGATACGCAGTATTTT.

This chain links TRBV5-1 with TRBJ1-6; no firm D call. Trimming left V 4 bases short and J 7 bases short, with 12 bases between. The germline V gene has CDR1 SGHRS and CDR2 YFSETQ. CDR3 length: 14 residues. CDR3 loop: CASSSGRQNSPLHF. The CDR3 DNA follows: TGCGCCAGCAGCAGCGGACGGCAGAATTCACCCCTCCACTTT.